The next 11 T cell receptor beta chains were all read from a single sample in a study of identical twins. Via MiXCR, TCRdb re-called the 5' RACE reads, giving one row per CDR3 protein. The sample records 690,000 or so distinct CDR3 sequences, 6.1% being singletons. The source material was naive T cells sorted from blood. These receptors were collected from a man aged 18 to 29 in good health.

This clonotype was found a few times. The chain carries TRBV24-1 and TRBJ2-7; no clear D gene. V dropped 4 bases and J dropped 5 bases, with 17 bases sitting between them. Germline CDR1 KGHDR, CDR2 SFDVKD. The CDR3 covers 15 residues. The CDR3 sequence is CATSDQRLRGHEQYV. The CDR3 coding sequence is TGTGCCACCAGTGACCAACGACTCCGTGGGCACGAGCAGTACGTC.

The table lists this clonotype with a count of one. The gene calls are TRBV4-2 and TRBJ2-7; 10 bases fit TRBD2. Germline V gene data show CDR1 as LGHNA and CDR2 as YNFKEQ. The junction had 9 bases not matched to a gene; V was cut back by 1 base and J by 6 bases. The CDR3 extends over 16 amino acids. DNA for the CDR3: TGTGCCAGCAGCCAAGGGTCTAGCGGGAGCCTAACCGAGCAGTACTTC. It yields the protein CASSQGSSGSLTEQYF.

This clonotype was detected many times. As DNA, the CDR3 is TGTGCCAGCCGACAGGTGACCACAGATACGCAGTATTTT. Translated, it gives CASRQVTTDTQYF. The chain links TRBV27 to TRBJ2-3, with D possibly being TRBD1 (6 bases). V was clipped by 8 bases and J by 2 bases, with 11 bases between them. This CDR3 is built from 13 residues. Germline V lookup: CDR1 MNHEY, CDR2 SMNVEV (reference sequence).

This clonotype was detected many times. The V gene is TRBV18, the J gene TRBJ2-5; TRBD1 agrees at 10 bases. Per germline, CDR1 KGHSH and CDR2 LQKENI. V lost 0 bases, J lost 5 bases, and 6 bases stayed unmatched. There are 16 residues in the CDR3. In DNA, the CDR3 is TGTGCCAGCTCACCACCCGGGACAGGGGCCGGGGAGACCCAGTACTTC. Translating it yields CASSPPGTGAGETQYF.

This CDR3 is CAITSGFNNNEQFF. The CDR3 DNA sequence: TGTGCCATCACTAGCGGATTTAACAACAATGAGCAGTTCTTC. The chain couples TRBV10-3 to TRBJ2-1, with 7 bases fitting TRBD2. There are 14 residues in the CDR3. V shed 7 bases and J 5 bases; nucleotides not matched to a gene: 8. Germline values: CDR1 ENHRY, CDR2 SYGVKD.

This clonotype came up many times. The CDR3 protein is CASSGQGALHF. In DNA form, the CDR3 reads TGTGCCAGCAGCGGACAGGGGGCCCTCCACTTT. V and J are TRBV9 and TRBJ1-6, with 9 bases that match TRBD1. V was pared by 3 bases and J by 14 bases, with 0 bases of the junction left unmatched. Germline V CDR1 and CDR2: SGDLS, YYNGEE. The CDR3 totals 11 residues.

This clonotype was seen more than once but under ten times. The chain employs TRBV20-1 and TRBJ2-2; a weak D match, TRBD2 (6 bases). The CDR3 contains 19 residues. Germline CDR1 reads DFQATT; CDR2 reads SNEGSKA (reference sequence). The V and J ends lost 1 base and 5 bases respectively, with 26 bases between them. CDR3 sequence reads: CSARASIRIGSRGTGELFF. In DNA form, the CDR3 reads TGCAGTGCTAGAGCATCGATTCGAATCGGGAGTAGAGGGACCGGGGAGCTGTTTTTT.

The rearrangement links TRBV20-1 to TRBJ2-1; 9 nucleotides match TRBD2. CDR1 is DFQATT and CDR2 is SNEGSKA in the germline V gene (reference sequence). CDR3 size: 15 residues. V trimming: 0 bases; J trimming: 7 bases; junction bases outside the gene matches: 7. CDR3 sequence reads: CSARDSAGGRNEQFF. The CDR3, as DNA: TGCAGTGCTAGAGATTCGGCGGGAGGGCGAAATGAGCAGTTCTTC.

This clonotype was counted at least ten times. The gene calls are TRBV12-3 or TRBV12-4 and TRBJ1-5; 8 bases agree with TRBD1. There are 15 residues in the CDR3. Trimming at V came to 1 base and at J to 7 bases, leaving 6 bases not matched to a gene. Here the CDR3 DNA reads TGTGCCAGCAGTTTAGGCAGGGGGCGGTTCCAGCCCCAGCATTTT. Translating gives CASSLGRGRFQPQHF.

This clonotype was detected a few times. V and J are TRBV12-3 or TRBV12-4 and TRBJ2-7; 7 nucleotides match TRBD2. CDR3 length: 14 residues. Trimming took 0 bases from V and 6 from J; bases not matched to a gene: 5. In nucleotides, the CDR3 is TGTGCCAGCAGTTTAGCGGGAGGGACCGGCGAGCAGTACTTC. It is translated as CASSLAGGTGEQYF.

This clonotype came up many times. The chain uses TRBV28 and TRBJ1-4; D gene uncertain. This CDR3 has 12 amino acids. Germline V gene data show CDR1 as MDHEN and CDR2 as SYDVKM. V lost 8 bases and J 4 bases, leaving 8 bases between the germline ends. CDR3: CASEGYNEKLFF. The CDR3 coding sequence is TGTGCCAGCGAGGGATATAATGAAAAACTGTTTTTT.